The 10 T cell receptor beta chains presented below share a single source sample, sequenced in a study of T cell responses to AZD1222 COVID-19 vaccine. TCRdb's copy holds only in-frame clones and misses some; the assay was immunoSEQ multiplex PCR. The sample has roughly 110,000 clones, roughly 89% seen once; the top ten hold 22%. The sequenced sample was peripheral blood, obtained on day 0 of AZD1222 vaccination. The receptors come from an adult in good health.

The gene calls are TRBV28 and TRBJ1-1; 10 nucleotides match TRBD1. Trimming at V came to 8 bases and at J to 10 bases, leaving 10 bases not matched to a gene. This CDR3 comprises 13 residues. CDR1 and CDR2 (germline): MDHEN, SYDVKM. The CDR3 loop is CASCPSRDRGAFF. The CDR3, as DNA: TGTGCCAGCTGTCCATCACGGGACAGGGGAGCTTTCTTT.

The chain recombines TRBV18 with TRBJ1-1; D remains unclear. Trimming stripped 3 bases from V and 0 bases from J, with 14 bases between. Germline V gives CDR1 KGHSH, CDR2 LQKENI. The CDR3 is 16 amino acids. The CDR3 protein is CASSPPDGKMNTEAFF. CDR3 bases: TGTGCCAGCTCACCCCCGGATGGGAAGATGAACACTGAAGCTTTCTTT. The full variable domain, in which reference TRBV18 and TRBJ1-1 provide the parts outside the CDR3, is NAGVMQNPRHLVRRRGQEARLRCSPMKGHSHVYWYRQLPEEGLKFMVYLQKENIIDESGMPKERFSAEFPKEGPSILRIQQVVRGDSAAYFCASSPPDGKMNTEAFFGQGTRLTVV.

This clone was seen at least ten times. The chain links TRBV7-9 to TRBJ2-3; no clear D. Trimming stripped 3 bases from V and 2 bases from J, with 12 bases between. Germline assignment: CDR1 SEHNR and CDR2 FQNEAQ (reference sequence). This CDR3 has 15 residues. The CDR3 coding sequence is TGTGCCAGCAGCTTGTGGGAACCAACCACAGATACGCAGTATTTT. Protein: CASSLWEPTTDTQYF.

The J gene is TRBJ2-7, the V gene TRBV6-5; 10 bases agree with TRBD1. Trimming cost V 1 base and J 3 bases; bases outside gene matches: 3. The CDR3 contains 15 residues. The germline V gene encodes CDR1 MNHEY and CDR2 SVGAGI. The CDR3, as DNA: TGTGCCAGCAGTTACTTAGGGGACAGGGGCTACGAGCAGTACTTC. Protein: CASSYLGDRGYEQYF.

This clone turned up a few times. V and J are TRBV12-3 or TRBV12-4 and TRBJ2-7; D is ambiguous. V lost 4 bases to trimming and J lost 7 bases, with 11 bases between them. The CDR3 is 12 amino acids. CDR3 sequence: CASSSDLREQYF. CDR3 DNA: TGTGCCAGCAGTTCCGACCTTCGAGAGCAGTACTTC.

CDR3 in amino acids: CASSQGLWNEQFF. CDR3 sequence (DNA): TGCGCCAGCAGCCAAGGTCTTTGGAATGAGCAGTTCTTC. The chain uses TRBV4-3 and TRBJ2-1; the D is unclear. The CDR3 spans 13 residues. Germline V gene sequence: CDR1 LGHNA, CDR2 YSLEER. Trimming cost V 1 base and J 7 bases, with 8 bases left between them.

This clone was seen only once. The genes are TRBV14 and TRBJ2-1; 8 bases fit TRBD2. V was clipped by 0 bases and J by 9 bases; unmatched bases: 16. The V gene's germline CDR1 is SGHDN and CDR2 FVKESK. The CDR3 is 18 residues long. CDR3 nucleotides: TGTGCCAGCAGCCAAGATCTGACGCTAGCGGGTCCGCTCGGTGAGCAGTTCTTC. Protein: CASSQDLTLAGPLGEQFF.

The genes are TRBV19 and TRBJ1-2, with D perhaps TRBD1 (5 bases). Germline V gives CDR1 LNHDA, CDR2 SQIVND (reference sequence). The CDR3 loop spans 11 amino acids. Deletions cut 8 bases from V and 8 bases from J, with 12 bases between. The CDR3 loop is CASRGSGGYTF. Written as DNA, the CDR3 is TGTGCCAGTCGGGGGTCGGGGGGCTACACCTTC. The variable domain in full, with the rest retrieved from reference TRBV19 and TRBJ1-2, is DGGITQSPKYLFRKEGQNVTLSCEQNLNHDAMYWYRQDPGQGLRLIYYSQIVNDFQKGDIAEGYSVSREKKESFPLTVTSAQKNPTAFYLCASRGSGGYTFGSGTRLTVV.

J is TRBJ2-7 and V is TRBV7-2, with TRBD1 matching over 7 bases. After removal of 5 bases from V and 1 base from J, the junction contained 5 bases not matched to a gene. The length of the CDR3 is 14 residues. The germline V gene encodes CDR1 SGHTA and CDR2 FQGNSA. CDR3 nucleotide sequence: TGTGCCAGCAGCCAAGACAGGGCTTCCTACGAGCAGTACTTC. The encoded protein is CASSQDRASYEQYF.

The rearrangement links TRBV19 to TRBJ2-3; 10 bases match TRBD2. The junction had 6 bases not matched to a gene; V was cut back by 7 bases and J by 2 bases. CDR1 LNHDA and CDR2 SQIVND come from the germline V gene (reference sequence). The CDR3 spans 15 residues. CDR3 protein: CASTEAGGPTDTQYF. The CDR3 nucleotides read TGTGCCAGTACCGAAGCGGGGGGGCCCACAGATACGCAGTATTTT. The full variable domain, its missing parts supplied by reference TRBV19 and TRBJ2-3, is DGGITQSPKYLFRKEGQNVTLSCEQNLNHDAMYWYRQDPGQGLRLIYYSQIVNDFQKGDIAEGYSVSREKKESFPLTVTSAQKNPTAFYLCASTEAGGPTDTQYFGPGTRLTVL.